This T cell receptor beta chain was found in a study of cytomegalovirus exposure and HLA in healthy donors. Remarks on this clone: What it binds is not known.

This CDR3 comprises 14 residues. Germline V gene data show CDR1 as KGHSH and CDR2 as LQKENI. V gave up 2 bases and J gave up 5 bases; unmatched junction bases: 6. The repertoire was sequenced with immunoSEQ multiplex PCR; TCRdb's copy has only in-frame clones and lacks some. The sample records about 130,000 clones, approximately 89% being singletons. Study-level results: The dataset shows that most TCR sequences were rare, while some public TCRs occurred in many donors. The classifier reportedly diagnosed cytomegalovirus status with high sensitivity and specificity. A few chains linked to CMV were shown in vitro to be specific for CMV antigens. According to the study, 180 or so TCR beta chains were cytomegalovirus-associated.

The origin of this receptor is a man aged 30 to 39 in good health and CMV-seronegative. Sequenced sample: PBMCs. The chain uses TRBV18 and TRBJ2-7; 7 nucleotides align to TRBD1. CDR3 bases: TGTGCCAGCTCACCATTTGACAGGGATCACGAGCAGTACTTC. It specifies CASSPFDRDHEQYF.